What follows are 16 T cell receptor beta chains derived from one specimen sequenced in a study of tumor-infiltrating lymphocytes in primary liver carcinoma. Blood RNA was derived from unsorted whole blood, and germline DNA was extracted too. With 500 ng total RNA as template and a constant-region primer, TCR beta cDNA was made. Construction of TCR beta libraries relied on three successive nested multiplex PCR rounds employing slightly modified ARM-PCR. The opening two PCR rounds, approximately 10 cycles each, paired TRBV1-TRBV30 forward primers with a C-beta reverse primer. One entry per CDR3 protein, called by TCRdb with MiXCR from the multiplex PCR reads. In the table there are approximately 330,000 distinct CDR3 sequences, about 65% of which are singletons. Sequencing was performed on peripheral blood. The source of these receptors is a man in his forties with primary liver carcinoma and hepatitis B virus infection.

In regard to this clonotype: At one of its ends the junction is not consistent with the germline gene, which may arise from a read error. V gene TRBV11-3 combines with J gene TRBJ2-7, with D perhaps assigned TRBD1 or TRBD2 (5 bases each). Germline V gene data show CDR1 as SGHNT and CDR2 as YENEEA. This CDR3 contains 13 residues. The CDR3 coding sequence is TGTACCAGCAGCCAGGGACCGATGAGGGTGCAGTACTTC. This gives the protein CTSSQGPMRVQYF.

The chain carries TRBV11-1 and TRBJ2-5; D assignment may be TRBD1 or TRBD2 (5 bases each). CDR3 length: 13 residues. Germline-derived CDR1 and CDR2 are SGHAT and FQDESV (reference sequence). With 6 bases removed from V and 3 bases from J, the gap between germline ends came to 11 bases. The CDR3 reads CASRIQGEETQYF. The CDR3 bases are TGTGCCAGCAGAATCCAGGGAGAAGAGACCCAGTACTTC.

Details on this clonotype: This may be a read error: a much more frequent sequence differs by one nucleotide. Since the CDR3 does not end with the conserved phenylalanine or tryptophan, this likely comes from a read error. This rearrangement joins TRBV5-4 to TRBJ2-1, with 8 bases aligning to TRBD2. This CDR3 contains 15 residues. CDR1 SGHNT and CDR2 YYREEE come from the germline V gene (reference sequence). J gave up 1 base and V 4 bases, and 4 bases lay outside the gene matches. CDR3 loop: CASSPGLGSYNEQFS. DNA for the CDR3: TGTGCCAGCAGCCCGGGACTAGGGTCCTACAATGAGCAGTTCTCC.

For this clonotype: This may arise from a read error, as a much more abundant clone is one base away. V is TRBV12-5 and J is TRBJ2-1, with 7 bases matching TRBD2. The CDR3 runs 16 residues. The germline V gene has CDR1 LGHNT and CDR2 FRNRAP. V lost 7 bases and J lost 6; bases outside the gene matches: 15. CDR3 in DNA: TGTGCTAGTGACCCCGTGGGGCGGGAGCGCAGCAATGAGCAGTTCTTC. It encodes CASDPVGRERSNEQFF. The complete variable domain, with remaining parts taken from reference TRBV12-5 and TRBJ2-1, reads DARVTQTPRHKVTEMGQEVTMRCQPILGHNTVFWYRQTMMQGLELLAYFRNRAPLDDSGMPKDRFSAEMPDATLATLKIQPSEPRDSAVYFCASDPVGRERSNEQFFGPGTRLTVL.

The table lists this clonotype with many counts. The chain recombines TRBV11-2 with TRBJ1-6; no clear D gene. The CDR3 extends over 14 amino acids. Germline V gene sequence: CDR1 SGHAT, CDR2 FQNNGV. V gave up 2 bases and J gave up 7 bases, with 9 bases separating them. CDR3 amino acids: CASSLYLPNSPLHF. The CDR3 DNA reads TGTGCCAGCAGCTTATACCTACCAAATTCACCCCTCCACTTT.

In regard to this clonotype: Because the CDR3 is missing its conserved closing phenylalanine or tryptophan, this is likely a read error. V gene TRBV11-2 combines with J gene TRBJ2-1, with D hard to call. The V gene lost 5 bases and the J gene lost 10 bases, with 15 bases spanning the gap. CDR3 size: 13 residues. Germline CDR1 is SGHAT and CDR2 is FQNNGV. CDR3 protein: CASSHPQLREQFL. CDR3 nucleotide sequence: TGTGCCAGCAGCCACCCCCAACTCAGGGAGCAGTTCTTA.

As concerns this clonotype: The CDR3 ends on some other residue instead of the conserved phenylalanine or tryptophan, so this is likely a read error. This chain connects TRBV11-2 to TRBJ2-7; D call uncertain. Trimming removed 7 bases from V and 4 bases from J, with 17 bases in between. The CDR3 covers 14 residues. The germline V gene encodes CDR1 SGHAT and CDR2 FQNNGV. The CDR3 loop is CASNPDPHGYEQYL. For the CDR3, the DNA is TGTGCCAGCAACCCAGACCCTCACGGGTACGAGCAGTACCTC.

This clonotype was observed a single time. The CDR3 DNA reads TGCAGCGTTGGTATTCTAGCGGGAAGGGGGTACGAGCAGTACTTC. Translated, it gives CSVGILAGRGYEQYF. The chain uses TRBV29-1 and TRBJ2-7; TRBD2 matches at 9 bases. Germline V gene sequence: CDR1 SQVTM, CDR2 ANQGSEA. With 4 bases clipped from V and 4 bases from J, the junction kept 11 bases outside the gene matches. The CDR3 contains 15 residues.

This clonotype came up once. A read error may explain this, as a much larger clone is one base away. The CDR3 nucleotides read TGTGCCAGCAGTTACGGGTCTACTAATGAAAAAGTGTTTTTT. This sequence encodes CASSYGSTNEKVFF. The chain employs TRBV6-5 and TRBJ1-4; D is ambiguous. CDR1 and CDR2 (germline): MNHEY, SVGAGI. There are 14 residues in the CDR3.

Remarks on this clonotype: The germline gene is not matched at one end of the junction; a read error may be the cause. The chain recombines TRBV10-1 with TRBJ2-7; D is undetermined. CDR1 and CDR2 (germline): WNHNN, SYGVQD (reference sequence). The CDR3 sequence is 14 residues long. In nucleotides, the CDR3 is TGCGCCAGCGGTGAACCGGCAAGACCATACGGGCAGTACTTC. Translated, it gives CASGEPARPYGQYF.

Comments on this clonotype: A clone one base away is much larger, so this may be a read error. This chain uses TRBV6-1 with TRBJ1-4; 8 bases are a match to TRBD1. Trimming cost V 4 bases and J 10 bases; bases outside gene matches: 11. The CDR3 spans 15 residues. The germline CDR1 and CDR2 sequences are MNHNS and SASEGT. The CDR3: CASSGPGGAAVKLFF. CDR3 in DNA: TGTGCCAGCAGTGGCCCAGGGGGCGCGGCTGTAAAACTGTTTTTT.

About this clonotype itself: The junction does not match germline at one end; this may be a read error. The genes are TRBV6-1 and TRBJ1-4, with D hard to call. CDR1 is MNHNS, CDR2 SASEGT, per germline. The CDR3 totals 16 residues. The CDR3 spells CGSSGAGLASNEKLFF. The DNA of the CDR3 is TGTGGCAGCAGTGGAGCGGGTCTGGCATCTAATGAAAAACTGTTTTTT.

For this clonotype: Relative to the germline gene, one junction end is altered; a read error may explain this. The J gene is TRBJ1-1, the V gene TRBV6-5, with D possibly being TRBD1 (6 bases). Per germline, CDR1 MNHEY and CDR2 SVGAGI. This CDR3 contains 13 residues. CDR3 sequence: CASGTNRVDEAFF. CDR3 nucleotides: TGTGCCAGCGGTACAAACAGGGTCGATGAAGCCTTCTTT.

The gene calls are TRBV7-8 and TRBJ1-3, with D hard to call. V lost 2 bases, J lost 4 bases, and 12 bases lay in between. The CDR3 consists of 15 residues. The germline V gene encodes CDR1 SGHVS and CDR2 FQNEAQ. This CDR3 is CASSLQAAGGNTIYF. CDR3 nucleotide sequence: TGTGCCAGCAGCTTACAGGCCGCGGGAGGAAACACCATATATTTT.

Comments on this clonotype: At one end, the junction sequence differs from germline, possibly due to a read error. The V gene is TRBV11-2, the J gene TRBJ2-1; 11 bases are a match to TRBD1. CDR3 length: 17 residues. Per germline, CDR1 SGHAT and CDR2 FQNNGV. The CDR3 is CVSSLNGQGAKYNEQFF. The CDR3, as DNA: TGTGTCAGCAGCTTGAATGGACAGGGGGCAAAATACAATGAGCAGTTCTTC.

This CDR3 is CASSRSHTRHDEQFF. The CDR3 DNA is TGTGCCAGCAGCCGAAGCCACACTAGGCACGATGAGCAGTTCTTC. This chain uses TRBV11-2 with TRBJ2-1, with D possibly matching TRBD2 (5 bases). CDR3 size: 15 residues. V lost 5 bases and J 8 bases, leaving 19 bases between the germline ends. Germline V gene lookup returns CDR1 SGHAT and CDR2 FQNNGV.